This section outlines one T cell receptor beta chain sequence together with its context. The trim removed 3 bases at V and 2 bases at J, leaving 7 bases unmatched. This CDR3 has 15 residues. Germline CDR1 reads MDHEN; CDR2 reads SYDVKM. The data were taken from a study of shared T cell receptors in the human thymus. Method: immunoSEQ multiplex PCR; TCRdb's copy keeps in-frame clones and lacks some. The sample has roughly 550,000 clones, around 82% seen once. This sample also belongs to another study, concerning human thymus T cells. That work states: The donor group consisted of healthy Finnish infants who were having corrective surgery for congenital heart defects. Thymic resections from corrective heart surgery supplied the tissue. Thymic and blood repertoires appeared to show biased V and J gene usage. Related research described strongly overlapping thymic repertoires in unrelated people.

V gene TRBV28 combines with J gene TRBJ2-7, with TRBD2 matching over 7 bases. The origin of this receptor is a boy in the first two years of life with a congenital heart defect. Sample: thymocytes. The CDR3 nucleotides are TGTGCCAGCAGTTTGATGCGGGAGAGTACCTACGAGCAGTACTTC. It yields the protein CASSLMRESTYEQYF.